This TCR beta chain originates from a study of cytomegalovirus exposure and HLA in healthy donors. Repertoires were generated with immunoSEQ multiplex PCR, while TCRdb's copy carries only in-frame clones and drops some. Of 65,000 or so clones in the sample, over 85% are singletons; the top ten hold about 4.3%. The count of this clone is one. V gave up 7 bases and J gave up 3 bases; unmatched junction bases: 6. CDR3 size: 13 residues. Germline V gives CDR1 ENHRY, CDR2 SYGVKD. The chain employs TRBV10-3 and TRBJ2-7, with 7 positions matching TRBD2. The clonotype was recovered from a man aged 18 to 29 in good health and CMV-seropositive. The sequencing input was PBMCs. Written as DNA, the CDR3 is TGTGCCATCAATAGCGGGTTGGGCTACGAGCAGTACTTC. Translated, it gives CAINSGLGYEQYF.